Below, 15 T cell receptor beta chains from the same sample are listed, as sequenced in a study of immune cell composition in non-small cell lung cancer. Clones were read by immunoSEQ multiplex PCR, and TCRdb kept only the in-frame ones, dropping some. The sample yields over 3,500 clones, about two thirds seen once. The sample was lung tumor tissue. These receptors originate from a human donor with non-small cell lung cancer.

The rearrangement uses TRBV6-5 and TRBJ1-3; D is uncertain. This CDR3 spans 14 amino acids. CDR1 MNHEY and CDR2 SVGAGI come from the germline V gene. The V and J ends lost 5 bases and 0 bases respectively, with 8 bases between them. Here the CDR3 reads CASSRTYSGNTIYF. In DNA, the CDR3 is TGTGCCAGCAGTAGAACTTACTCTGGAAACACCATATATTTT.

The V call is TRBV21-1, the J call TRBJ2-7; TRBD2, as called in the table, went unchecked against the DNA. TRBV21-1 constitutes a pseudogene. The CDR3 spans 14 residues. CDR3 loop: CASNKSGVSYEQYF. The DNA of the CDR3 is TGTGCCAGCAACAAATCGGGGGTCTCCTACGAGCAGTACTTC.

Within the sample, this clone is medium-sized. V gene TRBV10-3 combines with J gene TRBJ2-7, with D possibly matching TRBD2 (5 bases). Trimming took 6 bases from V and 7 from J, leaving 13 bases between them. The CDR3 is 12 residues long. CDR1 ENHRY and CDR2 SYGVKD come from the germline V gene. CDR3 sequence: CAISAGPMEQYF. CDR3 DNA sequence: TGTGCCATCAGCGCGGGTCCTATGGAGCAGTACTTC.

The chain has TRBV2 and TRBJ2-7; D is unclear. Germline CDR1 reads SNHLY; CDR2 reads FYNNEI. V gave up 2 bases and J gave up 4 bases, with 12 bases separating them. The CDR3 has 14 residues. The CDR3 here is CASSESAGLYEQYF. DNA for the CDR3: TGTGCCAGCAGTGAATCGGCAGGTTTGTACGAGCAGTACTTC.

The chain carries TRBV5-6 and TRBJ1-2, with 8 bases lining up with TRBD1. The germline V gene has CDR1 SGHDT and CDR2 YYEEEE. The CDR3 runs to 13 residues. V trimming: 2 bases; J trimming: 4 bases; junction bases outside the gene matches: 1. The CDR3 sequence: CASSFGTGYGYTF. The CDR3 DNA reads TGTGCCAGCAGCTTCGGGACAGGCTATGGCTACACCTTC.

The rearrangement links TRBV11-2 to TRBJ1-3; D is uncertain. V gave up 0 bases and J gave up 4 bases, with 10 bases separating them. Germline assignment: CDR1 SGHAT and CDR2 FQNNGV. The CDR3 runs to 15 residues. CDR3 sequence (DNA): TGTGCCAGCAGCTTAGACGGGCCGGGGGGAAACACCATATATTTT. Its protein is CASSLDGPGGNTIYF.

V gene TRBV9 combines with J gene TRBJ2-7; TRBD1 aligns across 10 bases. The germline V gene has CDR1 SGDLS and CDR2 YYNGEE. The length of the CDR3 is 16 residues. V was pared by 2 bases and J by 2 bases, with 7 bases of the junction left unmatched. The CDR3 protein is CASSVSGTGATYEQYF. The CDR3 DNA follows: TGTGCCAGCAGCGTCTCCGGGACAGGGGCTACCTACGAGCAGTACTTC.

The chain employs TRBV7-8 and TRBJ1-1; D is uncertain. The CDR3 is made up of 14 amino acids. Germline V gene lookup returns CDR1 SGHVS and CDR2 FQNEAQ. V was clipped by 0 bases and J by 4 bases, with 9 bases between them. The CDR3 region has the DNA TGTGCCAGCAGCTTAGCAGGCGAGGGCACTGAAGCTTTCTTT. The encoded protein is CASSLAGEGTEAFF.

The chain joins TRBV6-9 to TRBJ1-3; 10 bases map to TRBD1. This CDR3 comprises 17 residues. Germline CDR1 MNHGY, CDR2 SVAAGI. The V segment lost 5 bases and the J segment 0 bases; nucleotides outside the gene matches: 7. The CDR3 loop is CASSPRDRGLSGNTIYF. As DNA, the CDR3 is TGTGCCAGCAGTCCCCGGGACAGGGGACTCTCTGGAAACACCATATATTTT.

The gene calls are TRBV4-3 and TRBJ2-1; D is perhaps TRBD1 (6 bases). Trimming shortened V by 1 base and J by 7 bases, and 8 bases separated the two germline ends. The CDR3 has 13 amino acids. CDR1 LGHNA and CDR2 YSLEER come from the germline V gene. The CDR3 reads CASSQAGENEQFF. Written as DNA, the CDR3 is TGCGCCAGCAGCCAAGCAGGGGAGAATGAGCAGTTCTTC.

The CDR3 DNA sequence: TGCGCCAGCAGCTCTGCCCCGAGTGGGACTAGCGGGGGGGATGAGCAGTTCTTC. Translating gives CASSSAPSGTSGGDEQFF. The rearrangement joins TRBV5-1 to TRBJ2-1, with 16 bases fitting TRBD2. The CDR3 runs 18 residues. Germline loops: CDR1 SGHRS, CDR2 YFSETQ. Trimming removed 3 bases from V and 8 bases from J; junction bases left unmatched: 11.

The chain employs TRBV4-1 and TRBJ2-3; no firm D call. The CDR3 contains 16 residues. The V gene's germline CDR1 is MGHRA and CDR2 YSYEKL. The V gene lost 0 bases and the J gene lost 0 bases, with 10 bases spanning the gap. The CDR3 reads CASSQESLPSTDTQYF. The CDR3 bases are TGCGCCAGCAGCCAAGAATCGCTACCTAGCACAGATACGCAGTATTTT.

This clone is medium-sized within its sample. The chain combines TRBV4-3 with TRBJ1-5; D uncertain. CDR1 LGHNA and CDR2 YSLEER come from the germline V gene. The ends were cut back, 3 bases at V and 0 bases at J, with 9 bases in the middle. The length of the CDR3 is 15 residues. The CDR3 sequence is CASSQSPNSNQPQHF. CDR3 bases: TGCGCCAGCAGCCAGAGCCCTAATAGCAATCAGCCCCAGCATTTT.

CDR3 residues: CASSQDLGQGYEQYF. The CDR3 nucleotides are TGCGCCAGCAGCCAAGATCTCGGACAGGGCTACGAGCAGTACTTC. The chain combines TRBV4-3 with TRBJ2-7, with 8 bases matching TRBD1. Germline V gene data show CDR1 as LGHNA and CDR2 as YSLEER. J gave up 3 bases and V 0 bases, and 4 bases lay outside the gene matches. The CDR3 loop spans 15 amino acids.

This chain links TRBV5-4 with TRBJ1-5, with a tentative D call TRBD1 (5 bases). The CDR3 extends over 13 amino acids. Trimming removed 2 bases at V and 8 bases at J, with 11 bases between. Germline lookup yields CDR1 SGHNT and CDR2 YYREEE (reference sequence). The CDR3 loop is CASSFSGGEPQHF. For the CDR3, the DNA is TGTGCCAGCAGCTTTAGCGGGGGTGAGCCCCAGCATTTT.